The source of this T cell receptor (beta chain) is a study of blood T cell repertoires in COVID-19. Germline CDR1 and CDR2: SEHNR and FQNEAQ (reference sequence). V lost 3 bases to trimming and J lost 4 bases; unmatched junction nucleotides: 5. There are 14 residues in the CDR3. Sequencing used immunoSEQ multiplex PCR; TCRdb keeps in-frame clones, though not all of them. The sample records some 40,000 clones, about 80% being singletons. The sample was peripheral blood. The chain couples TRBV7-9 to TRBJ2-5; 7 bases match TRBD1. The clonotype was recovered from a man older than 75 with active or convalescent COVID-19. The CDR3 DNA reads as TGTGCCAGCAGCTTTGGGCAGGGGGTAGAGACCCAGTACTTC. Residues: CASSFGQGVETQYF.